This TCR beta chain was obtained from a study of cytomegalovirus exposure and HLA in healthy donors. Whole-study findings and limits: Per published reports, the classifier diagnosed cytomegalovirus status with high specificity and sensitivity. In an earlier analysis, productive rearrangement rates for most beta V segments clustered near 87% or 30%.

60 Vbeta and 13 Jbeta primers were used in PCR. Only in-frame clones appear in the TCRdb table, and some are missing; sequencing was by immunoSEQ multiplex PCR. The data contain about 120,000 clones, about 73% of them singletons. Trimming cost V 4 bases and J 8 bases; bases outside gene matches: 9. Germline V lookup: CDR1 SGHTA, CDR2 FQGNSA. The CDR3 is 15 amino acids. Concerning this clone itself: Its antigen is undetermined.

The sample comprised PBMCs. This TCR derives from a woman in her twenties or thirties in good health and CMV-seropositive. The rearrangement links TRBV7-2 to TRBJ1-4, with 8 nucleotides matching TRBD1. DNA of the CDR3: TGTGCCAGCAGCTCTAACCCGACAGGGGAAGAAAAACTGTTTTTT. Its protein is CASSSNPTGEEKLFF.